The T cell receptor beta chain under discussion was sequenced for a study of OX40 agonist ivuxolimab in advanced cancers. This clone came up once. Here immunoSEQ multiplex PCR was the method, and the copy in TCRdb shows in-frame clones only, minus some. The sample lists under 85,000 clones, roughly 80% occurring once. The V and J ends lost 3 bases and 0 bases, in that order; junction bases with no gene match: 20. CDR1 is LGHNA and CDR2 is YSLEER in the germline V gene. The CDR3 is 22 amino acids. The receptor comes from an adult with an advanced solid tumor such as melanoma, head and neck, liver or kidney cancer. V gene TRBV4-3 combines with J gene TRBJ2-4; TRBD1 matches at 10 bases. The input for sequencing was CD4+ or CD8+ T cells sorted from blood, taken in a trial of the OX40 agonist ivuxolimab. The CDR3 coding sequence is TGCGCCAGCAGCCACTATTTTTTCGGGAGACAGGGGGCGACGAGAGCCAAAAACATTCAGTACTTC. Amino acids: CASSHYFFGRQGATRAKNIQYF.